One sample yielded the 8 T cell receptor beta chains listed below, sequenced in a study of CD8 T cells in ankylosing spondylitis. TCRdb passed the 5' RACE reads through MiXCR, listing each CDR3 protein once. The sample has approximately 250,000 distinct CDR3 sequences, 10% seen once. The sequenced sample was blood, either unsorted or a sorted T cell fraction (not recorded which). These receptor sequences come from a male donor with ankylosing spondylitis or in good health (not recorded which).

This clonotype was counted only a few times. The V and J genes are TRBV10-1 and TRBJ1-5; D call uncertain. V lost 4 bases, J lost 7 bases, and 11 bases lay in between. The CDR3 extends over 13 amino acids. Looked up from germline, CDR1 is WNHNN and CDR2 is SYGVQD (reference sequence). CDR3 nucleotides: TGCGCCAGCAGTGTGGGCCCATACCAGCCCCAGCATTTT. This gives the protein CASSVGPYQPQHF.

There are a few counts of this clonotype. The rearrangement links TRBV5-1 to TRBJ1-1, with 9 bases identical to TRBD1. V lost 0 bases, J lost 7 bases, and 4 bases stayed unmatched. The CDR3 totals 14 residues. In germline, CDR1 is SGHRS, CDR2 YFSETQ. Here the CDR3 reads CASSLGTGEDEAFF. DNA of the CDR3: TGCGCCAGCAGCTTGGGGACAGGGGAAGATGAAGCTTTCTTT.

This clonotype was seen ten or more times. The chain couples TRBV20-1 to TRBJ2-3; 9 bases line up with TRBD2. The germline V gene has CDR1 DFQATT and CDR2 SNEGSKA (reference sequence). This CDR3 is 15 amino acids long. V shed 5 bases and J 2 bases; nucleotides not matched to a gene: 8. The CDR3 nucleotides read TGCAGTGCTGTAAAAGCGGGAGGCCCCACAGATACGCAGTATTTT. It translates to CSAVKAGGPTDTQYF.

This clonotype has at least ten counts. This chain links TRBV5-1 with TRBJ2-1; D is perhaps TRBD2 (5 bases). The germline V gene encodes CDR1 SGHRS and CDR2 YFSETQ. The CDR3 loop spans 14 amino acids. Trimming took off 2 bases at V and 8 bases at J, with 14 bases between the two ends. The CDR3 loop is CASSLGGPKDEQFF. CDR3 DNA sequence: TGCGCCAGCAGCTTAGGCGGGCCCAAGGATGAGCAGTTCTTC. Full variable domain (rest looked up from reference TRBV5-1 and TRBJ2-1): KAGVTQTPRYLIKTRGQQVTLSCSPISGHRSVSWYQQTPGQGLQFLFEYFSETQRNKGNFPGRFSGRQFSNSRSEMNVSTLELGDSALYLCASSLGGPKDEQFFGPGTRLTVL.

This clonotype was recorded only once. The chain uses TRBV8-2 and TRBJ2-3; the D segment call TRBD2 is taken from the table without a DNA check. TRBV8-2 is designated a pseudogene. This CDR3 comprises 13 residues. The CDR3 sequence is CASSPTLADTQYF. In DNA form, the CDR3 reads TGTGCCAGCAGCCCTACGCTAGCAGATACGCAGTATTTT.

Note on this clonotype: Given a much more abundant clone one base away, this may be a read error. The V gene is TRBV30, the J gene TRBJ2-5, with TRBD2 matching 14 bases. Per germline, CDR1 GTSNPN and CDR2 SVGIG (reference sequence). This CDR3 spans 16 amino acids. J gave up 1 base and V 8 bases, and 9 bases lay outside the gene matches. CDR3 nucleotide sequence: TGTGCCCGGATGGGACTAGCGGGAGCCATCCAAGAGACCCAGTACTTC. It encodes CARMGLAGAIQETQYF.

This clonotype has at least ten counts. In DNA form, the CDR3 reads TGTGCCAGCAGACGAACTACAGGGCCTGGAAACACCATATATTTT. As protein: CASRRTTGPGNTIYF. The chain joins TRBV12-3 or TRBV12-4 to TRBJ1-3; weak D call: TRBD1 (6 bases). The CDR3 loop spans 15 amino acids. Trimming stripped 6 bases from V and 2 bases from J, with 14 bases between.

The table lists this clonotype with many counts. V usage is TRBV5-5 and J usage is TRBJ1-1; D is unresolved. Germline V lookup: CDR1 SGHKS, CDR2 YYEKEE (reference sequence). Between the trimmed V and J ends, which lost 4 bases and 7 bases, there was a span of 14 bases. This CDR3 is 13 amino acids long. The CDR3 loop is CASSLRTAYEAFF. The CDR3 DNA sequence: TGTGCCAGCAGCCTACGGACGGCTTATGAAGCTTTCTTT.